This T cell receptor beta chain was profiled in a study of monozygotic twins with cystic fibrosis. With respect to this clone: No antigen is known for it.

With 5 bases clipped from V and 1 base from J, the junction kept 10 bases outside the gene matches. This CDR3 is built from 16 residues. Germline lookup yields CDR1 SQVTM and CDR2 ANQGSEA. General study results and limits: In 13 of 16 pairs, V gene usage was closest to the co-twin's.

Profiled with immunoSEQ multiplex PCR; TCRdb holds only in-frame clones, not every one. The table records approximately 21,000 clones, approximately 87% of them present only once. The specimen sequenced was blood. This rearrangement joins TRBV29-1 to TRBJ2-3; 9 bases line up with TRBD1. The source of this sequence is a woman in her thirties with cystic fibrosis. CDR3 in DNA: TGCAGCGTTCTGCGACAGGGGGTGAAGGGCACAGATACGCAGTATTTT. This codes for CSVLRQGVKGTDTQYF.